The clone carrying this T cell receptor beta chain turned up a few times. No antigen is known for it. These data are taken from a study of identical twins. The study, taken as a whole, reports: The models gave estimates that fell short of the out-of-frame TCR alpha sharing seen in monozygotic twins. Those out-of-frame alpha sequences shared by twins showed an excess of low generation probability.

TCRdb used MiXCR to reprocess the 5' RACE reads, holding one entry per CDR3 protein. The table has roughly 350,000 distinct CDR3 sequences, around 12% seen once. Donors uniformly comprised healthy Caucasians. The same data also went into a second study, on yellow fever vaccine responses in identical twins.

The receptor comes from a woman aged 18-35 years in good health. The source material was CD8+ T cells sorted from blood.

The chain's CDR3 is CASSPGLAGGRPLDEQYF. The CDR3 bases are TGCGCCAGCAGCCCGGGACTAGCGGGAGGGCGCCCTTTAGACGAGCAGTACTTC. J is TRBJ2-7 and V is TRBV5-1; 16 bases are shared with TRBD2. There are 18 residues in the CDR3. Trimming cost V 4 bases and J 5 bases; bases outside gene matches: 12. Germline V CDR1 and CDR2: SGHRS, YFSETQ.